Presented here are 31 T cell receptor beta chains from one specimen sequenced in a study of Graves' ophthalmopathy and Graves' hyperthyroidism. TCR beta CDR3 amplification used RNA transcripts. HTBI primers were used in a first-round RT-PCR, which preceded a second-round multiplex PCR. Each CDR3 protein is one row after TCRdb ran MiXCR on the multiplex PCR reads. Among 150,000 to 200,000 distinct CDR3 sequences, roughly two fifths were seen once, and the ten largest hold about 8.2%. The sample comprised peripheral blood. The source of these receptors is a man aged 25 to 45 with Graves' ophthalmopathy.

This clonotype was picked up a small number of times. The DNA for the CDR3 is TGTGCCAGCAGTGTTTATATGGAGCAGTTCTTC. Translated, it gives CASSVYMEQFF. The chain combines TRBV2 with TRBJ2-1; D gene unclear. CDR3 length equals 11 residues. Trimming shortened V by 4 bases and J by 10 bases, and 8 bases separated the two germline ends. CDR1 is SNHLY and CDR2 is FYNNEI in the germline V gene.

This clonotype was seen repeatedly, ten times or more. The V and J genes are TRBV6-2 or TRBV6-3 and TRBJ1-1, with D perhaps TRBD1 (5 bases). The germline V gene has CDR1 MNHEY and CDR2 SVGEGT. V was trimmed by 6 bases and J by 3 bases, leaving 14 bases between them. This CDR3 is built from 14 residues. CDR3 nucleotide sequence: TGTGCCAGCAGCCTCGGGGGGTCTGACACTGAAGCTTTCTTT. Translating it yields CASSLGGSDTEAFF.

This clonotype was seen many times. The gene calls are TRBV20-1 and TRBJ1-5, with unresolved D. The CDR3 spans 16 residues. Between the trimmed V and J ends, which lost 4 bases and 0 bases, there was a span of 16 bases. Germline V gives CDR1 DFQATT, CDR2 SNEGSKA (reference sequence). This CDR3 is CSATDGIRSSNQPQHF. The CDR3 DNA reads as TGCAGTGCTACGGACGGTATCAGGTCTAGCAATCAGCCCCAGCATTTT.

This clonotype was seen many times. V is TRBV7-8 and J is TRBJ1-1; TRBD1 matches 8 bases. This CDR3 has 14 amino acids. After removal of 3 bases from V and 5 bases from J, the junction contained 5 bases not matched to a gene. Germline CDR1 is SGHVS and CDR2 is FQNEAQ. This CDR3 reads CASSFDRGSTEAFF. The CDR3 bases are TGTGCCAGCAGCTTCGACAGGGGTTCAACTGAAGCTTTCTTT.

This clonotype was counted at least ten times. A much larger clone sits a single nucleotide away, making a read error possible. The V and J genes are TRBV19 and TRBJ1-1, with D possibly matching TRBD1 (5 bases). The CDR3 covers 14 residues. Trimming took 7 bases from V and 2 from J, leaving 14 bases between them. CDR1 is LNHDA, CDR2 SQIVND, per germline (reference sequence). The CDR3 coding sequence is TGTGCCAGTAACAGGAGGCGCCCAAACACTGAAGCTTTCTTT. This sequence encodes CASNRRRPNTEAFF.

This clonotype was seen repeatedly, ten times or more. The CDR3 nucleotides read TGTGCCAGCAGTGACCCGGACAGGGGGCACTATGGTGTCACCTTC. This translates into CASSDPDRGHYGVTF. The genes are TRBV2 and TRBJ1-2; TRBD1 agrees at 11 bases. Germline values: CDR1 SNHLY, CDR2 FYNNEI. Unmatched junction bases numbered 13, after V lost 3 bases and J lost 13 bases. The CDR3 has 15 residues.

The sample holds many counts of this clonotype. The chain combines TRBV6-2 or TRBV6-3 with TRBJ1-5; D gene unclear. The CDR3 is 13 residues long. V lost 7 bases and J 0 bases, leaving 7 bases between the germline ends. Germline lookup yields CDR1 MNHEY and CDR2 SVGEGT. DNA for the CDR3: TGTGCCAGCACCGATAATAGCAATCAGCCCCAGCATTTT. This translates into CASTDNSNQPQHF.

The rearrangement joins TRBV28 to TRBJ1-5, with 8 bases matching TRBD1. CDR3 size: 14 residues. The V gene end was trimmed by 5 bases and the J gene end by 5 bases; junction bases not matched to a gene: 5. Germline loops: CDR1 MDHEN, CDR2 SYDVKM. This CDR3 reads CASSTPGGYQPQHF. The CDR3 DNA reads as TGTGCCAGCAGTACCCCAGGGGGCTATCAGCCCCAGCATTTT.

This clonotype was counted many times. This rearrangement joins TRBV28 to TRBJ1-5; possible D gene TRBD1, 5 bases. Deletions cut 5 bases from V and 4 bases from J, with 18 bases between. Germline assignment: CDR1 MDHEN and CDR2 SYDVKM. The CDR3 has 16 residues. The CDR3, as DNA: TGTGCCAGCAGTCCCCCGGGGTTAAGGGGAAATCAGCCCCAGCATTTT. It specifies CASSPPGLRGNQPQHF. Based on the CDR3 plus reference TRBV28 and TRBJ1-5, the full variable domain is DVKVTQSSRYLVKRTGEKVFLECVQDMDHENMFWYRQDPGLGLRLIYFSYDVKMKEKGDIPEGYSVSREKKERFSLILESASTNQTSMYLCASSPPGLRGNQPQHFGDGTRLSIL.

This clonotype was recorded at least ten times. It may be a read error: a sequence one base away is much more abundant. This chain connects TRBV30 to TRBJ1-5, with 7 bases fitting TRBD1. This CDR3 has 14 amino acids. Germline loops: CDR1 GTSNPN, CDR2 SVGIG (reference sequence). The CDR3 spells CAWGRGGPYQLQHF. As DNA, the CDR3 is TGTGCCTGGGGCAGGGGGGGGCCGTATCAGCTCCAGCATTTT. Filled out from reference TRBV30 and TRBJ1-5, the complete variable domain reads SQTIHQWPATLVQPVGSPLSLECTVEGTSNPNLYWYRQAAGRGLQLLFYSVGIGQISSEVPQNLSASRPQDRQFILSSKKLLLSDSGFYLCAWGRGGPYQLQHFGDGTRLSIL.

At least ten counts were recorded for this clonotype. The V and J genes are TRBV9 and TRBJ2-2, with D tentatively TRBD1 (7 bases). CDR1 and CDR2 (germline): SGDLS, YYNGEE. This CDR3 has 17 amino acids. V shed 0 bases and J shed 1 base, with 13 bases lying between them. The CDR3 DNA is TGTGCCAGCAGCGTAGCGTGGCAGGGGGGGAACACCGGGGAGCTGTTTTTT. Protein sequence: CASSVAWQGGNTGELFF.

This clonotype was observed at least ten times. The V gene is TRBV6-5, the J gene TRBJ1-1; D ambiguous. The V end lost 2 bases, the J end lost 8 bases, and 6 bases lay between the germline ends. Germline V gives CDR1 MNHEY, CDR2 SVGAGI. This CDR3 contains 11 residues. In DNA form, the CDR3 reads TGTGCCAGCAGTTACAAGACAGAAGCTTTCTTT. Translation gives CASSYKTEAFF.

This chain links TRBV6-1 with TRBJ1-5; TRBD1 matches 7 bases. The CDR3 sequence is 16 residues long. Germline values: CDR1 MNHNS, CDR2 SASEGT. V gave up 8 bases and J gave up 3 bases; unmatched junction bases: 13. The chain's CDR3 is CASATAATGDNQPQHF. The CDR3 nucleotides read TGTGCCAGCGCTACCGCCGCTACAGGGGACAATCAGCCCCAGCATTTT.

Ten or more counts support this clonotype. V gene TRBV15 combines with J gene TRBJ1-5; TRBD1 might be the D (6 bases). The V and J ends lost 9 bases and 3 bases respectively, with 12 bases between them. The CDR3 loop spans 13 amino acids. Germline values: CDR1 LNHNV, CDR2 YYDKDF (reference sequence). This CDR3 reads CATEGGYNQPQHF. In DNA, the CDR3 is TGTGCCACTGAGGGGGGATACAATCAGCCCCAGCATTTT.

This clonotype counts as medium-sized. The chain is built from TRBV20-1 and TRBJ1-1; TRBD1 agrees at 7 bases. V dropped 1 base and J dropped 0; count of bases not matched to a gene: 20. The CDR3 consists of 20 residues. CDR1 and CDR2 (germline): DFQATT, SNEGSKA (reference sequence). The CDR3 DNA reads as TGCAGTGCTAGAGCTCAGAACAGCGTCCCGGGACAGAGCATGAACACTGAAGCTTTCTTT. Translated: CSARAQNSVPGQSMNTEAFF.

This clonotype was found many times. The V call is TRBV6-5, the J call TRBJ2-2; the match to TRBD1 covers 10 bases. Per germline, CDR1 MNHEY and CDR2 SVGAGI. With 6 bases clipped from V and 4 bases from J, the junction kept 5 bases outside the gene matches. CDR3 length: 15 residues. The CDR3 region is CASSKGQGFTGELFF. The CDR3 bases are TGTGCCAGCAGCAAGGGACAGGGGTTCACCGGGGAGCTGTTTTTT.

This clonotype was detected only a few times. The chain has TRBV6-2 or TRBV6-3 and TRBJ2-7; tentatively, D is TRBD1 or TRBD2 (7 bases each). Per the germline V gene, CDR1 is MNHEY and CDR2 is SVGEGT. The CDR3 runs 19 residues. V was clipped by 0 bases and J by 3 bases, with 24 bases between them. CDR3 loop: CASSYSEGAKSSGSYEQYF. CDR3 in DNA: TGTGCCAGCAGTTACTCTGAGGGGGCTAAGTCTAGCGGCAGCTACGAGCAGTACTTC.

This clonotype was observed many times. The chain couples TRBV6-1 to TRBJ1-1; TRBD1 aligns across 7 bases. Germline values: CDR1 MNHNS, CDR2 SASEGT. The junction had 4 bases not matched to a gene; V was cut back by 6 bases and J by 0 bases. CDR3 length: 14 residues. CDR3 nucleotide sequence: TGTGCCAGCAGGCCGACAGGGCTGAACACTGAAGCTTTCTTT. It yields the protein CASRPTGLNTEAFF.

This clonotype was counted ten times or more. V and J are TRBV12-3 or TRBV12-4 and TRBJ1-6; no firm D call. The CDR3 runs to 12 residues. Trimming cost V 11 bases and J 5 bases, with 10 bases left between them. CDR3 DNA: TGTGCCCAAGGAGGGAATAATTCACCCCTCCACTTT. Translation gives CAQGGNNSPLHF.

The chain carries TRBV7-2 and TRBJ1-1; 7 bases line up with TRBD1. The CDR3 spans 14 residues. The ends lost 5 bases at V and 3 bases at J; junction bases unmatched: 6. Looked up from germline, CDR1 is SGHTA and CDR2 is FQGNSA. CDR3 region: CASSGRQGYTEAFF. The CDR3 nucleotides are TGTGCCAGCAGCGGCCGACAGGGTTACACTGAAGCTTTCTTT.

This clonotype appeared many times. The chain recombines TRBV12-3 or TRBV12-4 with TRBJ2-4; D call uncertain. The CDR3 consists of 16 residues. The V end was cut by 5 bases, the J end by 0 bases, with 14 bases between. CDR3 coding DNA: TGTGCCAGCAGTCCTGTAAACCGGCTAGCCAAAAACATTCAGTACTTC. As protein: CASSPVNRLAKNIQYF.

This clonotype was seen ten or more times. The CDR3 reads CASSYSKEQYF. The CDR3 bases are TGTGCCAGCAGTTACTCGAAGGAGCAGTACTTC. The chain employs TRBV6-5 and TRBJ2-7; D ambiguous. The CDR3 runs to 11 residues. V was clipped by 0 bases and J by 7 bases, with 4 bases between them. Germline V gene sequence: CDR1 MNHEY, CDR2 SVGAGI.

This clonotype was detected many times. J is TRBJ2-5 and V is TRBV12-3 or TRBV12-4; TRBD1 aligns across 9 bases. This CDR3 is built from 14 residues. After removal of 7 bases from V and 4 bases from J, the junction contained 7 bases not matched to a gene. CDR3 region: CASNTQGAGETQYF. For the CDR3, the DNA is TGTGCCAGCAACACACAGGGGGCGGGAGAGACCCAGTACTTC.

This clonotype appeared many times. The chain uses TRBV20-1 and TRBJ2-7; D might be TRBD2 (5 bases). In germline, CDR1 is DFQATT, CDR2 SNEGSKA (reference sequence). The CDR3 totals 15 residues. Trimming took off 2 bases at V and 3 bases at J, with 17 bases between the two ends. In DNA form, the CDR3 reads TGCAGTGCTAGACCCGTGGACGGAGACTACTACGAGCAGTACTTC. Its protein is CSARPVDGDYYEQYF.

CDR3 bases: TGTGCCAGCAGTCAACTCGGGCGGGAGGTTGAGACCCAGTACTTC. It yields the protein CASSQLGREVETQYF. This chain uses TRBV28 with TRBJ2-5; 8 bases line up with TRBD2. This CDR3 has 15 amino acids. J was trimmed by 5 bases and V by 5 bases; bases with no gene match: 10. Germline CDR1 is MDHEN and CDR2 is SYDVKM.

In this sample, this clonotype turned up once. V and J are TRBV27 and TRBJ1-1, with 7 positions matching TRBD1. Germline V gives CDR1 MNHEY, CDR2 SMNVEV (reference sequence). V gave up 5 bases and J gave up 2 bases; unmatched junction bases: 11. The CDR3 consists of 16 residues. The CDR3 loop reads CASSPYPTGRNTEAFF. In DNA, the CDR3 is TGTGCCAGCAGTCCATACCCGACAGGGAGAAACACTGAAGCTTTCTTT.

In its sample, this clonotype was seen many times. The chain joins TRBV2 to TRBJ2-7; TRBD1 matches 9 bases. CDR1 SNHLY and CDR2 FYNNEI come from the germline V gene. Trimming at V came to 6 bases and at J to 2 bases, leaving 8 bases not matched to a gene. The CDR3 is 15 amino acids. CDR3 sequence: CASRPGTGFAYEQYF. CDR3 sequence (DNA): TGTGCCAGCAGACCCGGGACAGGGTTCGCCTACGAGCAGTACTTC.

This clonotype has at least ten counts. The chain joins TRBV25-1 to TRBJ1-6; weak D call: TRBD1 (5 bases). The germline CDR1 and CDR2 sequences are MGHDK and SYGVNS. This CDR3 region has 16 residues. V was trimmed by 4 bases and J by 5 bases, leaving 15 bases between them. The CDR3 reads CASSGRVGLDNSPLHF. DNA for the CDR3: TGTGCCAGCAGTGGCCGTGTGGGGCTCGATAATTCACCCCTCCACTTT.

This clonotype appeared many times. The rearrangement joins TRBV29-1 to TRBJ2-2; no reliable D call. CDR1 and CDR2 (germline): SQVTM, ANQGSEA. Trimming removed 6 bases at V and 2 bases at J, with 10 bases between. This CDR3 has 13 residues. The CDR3 coding sequence is TGCAGCGTAGTATCCCATAACACCGGGGAGCTGTTTTTT. Protein: CSVVSHNTGELFF.

The chain has TRBV20-1 and TRBJ1-2; 9 nucleotides align to TRBD1. Germline CDR1 reads DFQATT; CDR2 reads SNEGSKA (reference sequence). V lost 1 base to trimming and J lost 8 bases; unmatched junction nucleotides: 5. This CDR3 contains 13 residues. The CDR3 loop reads CSARGDRAAGYTF. The CDR3 DNA reads as TGCAGTGCTAGAGGGGACAGGGCAGCGGGCTACACCTTC.

This clonotype was counted at least ten times. This chain joins TRBV10-3 and TRBJ1-1, with D perhaps TRBD1 (5 bases). Trimming cost V 0 bases and J 5 bases, with 16 bases left between them. In germline, CDR1 is ENHRY, CDR2 SYGVKD. The length of the CDR3 is 16 residues. CDR3 coding DNA: TGTGCCATCAGTGAGTCCTACGGGACTGCTGAAACTGAAGCTTTCTTT. It translates to CAISESYGTAETEAFF.